The entry below describes one T cell receptor beta chain. Primers: 60 Vbeta forward and 13 Jbeta reverse. Sequencing was performed with immunoSEQ multiplex PCR; in TCRdb, only in-frame clones are kept and a portion is missing. The sample lists around 190,000 clones; 65% to 80% were seen once. The data derive from a study of cytomegalovirus exposure and HLA in healthy donors. This clonotype was sampled from a woman in her 30s in good health and CMV-seropositive. Material for sequencing was PBMCs.

In DNA form, the CDR3 reads TGCGCCAGCAGCCTTGGGAGCGGTATATCCTACAATGAGCAGTTCTTC. Translated: CASSLGSGISYNEQFF. The chain uses TRBV4-1 and TRBJ2-1; possibly TRBD2 for D (5 bases). Germline V gives CDR1 MGHRA, CDR2 YSYEKL. The CDR3 length is 16 residues. Trimming left V 4 bases short and J 1 base short, with 14 bases between.